Listed here are 2 T cell receptor beta chains from one sample, sequenced in a study of blood T cell dynamics during melanoma immunotherapy. The sample's time point: week 3, after first cycle of checkpoint inhibitor. Profiled with immunoSEQ multiplex PCR; TCRdb holds only in-frame clones, not every one. This sample carries some 15,000 clones, approximately 89% of them seen once, and the ten largest clones take less than 0.2%. Material: effector memory CD8+ T cells from blood, obtained from a patient treated with checkpoint blockade. These receptors were obtained from a human donor with melanoma.

The J gene is TRBJ2-2, the V gene TRBV6-6; D is unresolved. The CDR3 length is 15 residues. Germline CDR1 MNHNY, CDR2 SVGAGI (reference sequence). V lost 4 bases to trimming and J lost 4 bases, with 13 bases between them. The CDR3 coding sequence is TGTGCCAGCAGTTGGTTCGACAAGTCCACCGGGGAGCTGTTTTTT. Residues: CASSWFDKSTGELFF.

The chain combines TRBV2 with TRBJ2-1; 7 nucleotides line up with TRBD2. The CDR3 has 15 amino acids. The germline CDR1 and CDR2 sequences are SNHLY and FYNNEI. V lost 6 bases and J lost 3; bases outside the gene matches: 8. CDR3 residues: CASRTPGLDYNEQFF. CDR3 nucleotides: TGTGCCAGCAGGACCCCCGGACTAGACTACAATGAGCAGTTCTTC.